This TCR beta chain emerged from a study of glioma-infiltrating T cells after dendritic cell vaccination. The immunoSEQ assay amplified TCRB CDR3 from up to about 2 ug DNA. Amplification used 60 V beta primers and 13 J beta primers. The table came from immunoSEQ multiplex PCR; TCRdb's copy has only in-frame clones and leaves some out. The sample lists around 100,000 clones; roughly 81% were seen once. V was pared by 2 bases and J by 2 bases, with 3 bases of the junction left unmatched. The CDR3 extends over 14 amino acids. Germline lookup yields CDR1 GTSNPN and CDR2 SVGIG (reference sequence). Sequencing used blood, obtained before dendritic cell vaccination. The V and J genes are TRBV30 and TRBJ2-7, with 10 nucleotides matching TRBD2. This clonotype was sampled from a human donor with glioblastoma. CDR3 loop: CAWSLAGGTYEQYF. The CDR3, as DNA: TGTGCCTGGAGTTTAGCGGGGGGTACCTACGAGCAGTACTTC.